Given below is one TCR beta chain in context. Its cognate antigen is unknown. This sample stems from a study of cytomegalovirus exposure and HLA in healthy donors. Study context: Falling in the Caucasian-associated ancestry cluster were roughly 80% of approximately 400 genotyped donors. Whole-study findings and limits: Under in vitro conditions, three CMV-associated chains were confirmed as specific for CMV antigens.

With 60 Vbeta and 13 Jbeta primers, the PCR was carried out. Measured with immunoSEQ multiplex PCR; TCRdb has only the in-frame clones, and not every one. The table shows around 150,000 clones, with 80% occurring only once. V was shortened by 6 bases and J by 2 bases, with 11 bases between the two germline ends. The CDR3 has 14 amino acids. In germline, CDR1 is ENHRY, CDR2 SYGVKD. The sample comprised PBMCs. This clonotype originated in a woman between 50 and 59 years old in good health and CMV-seronegative. The J gene is TRBJ1-3, the V gene TRBV10-3; D may be TRBD1 (6 bases). The CDR3 region has the DNA TGTGCCATCAGGAGAGACAGGCCTGGAAACACCATATATTTT. Its translation is CAIRRDRPGNTIYF.